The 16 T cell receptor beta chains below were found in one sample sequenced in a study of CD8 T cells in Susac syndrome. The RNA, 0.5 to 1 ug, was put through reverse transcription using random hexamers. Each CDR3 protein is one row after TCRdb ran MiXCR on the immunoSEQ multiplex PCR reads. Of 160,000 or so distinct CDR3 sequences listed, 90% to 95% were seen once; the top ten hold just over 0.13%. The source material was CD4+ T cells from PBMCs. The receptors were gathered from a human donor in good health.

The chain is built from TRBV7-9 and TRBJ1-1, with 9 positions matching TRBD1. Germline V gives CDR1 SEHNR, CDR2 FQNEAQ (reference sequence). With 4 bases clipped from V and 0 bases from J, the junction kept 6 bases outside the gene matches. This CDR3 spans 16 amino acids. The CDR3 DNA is TGTGCCAGCAGCTCCGGGACAGGGTTTATGAACACTGAAGCTTTCTTT. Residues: CASSSGTGFMNTEAFF.

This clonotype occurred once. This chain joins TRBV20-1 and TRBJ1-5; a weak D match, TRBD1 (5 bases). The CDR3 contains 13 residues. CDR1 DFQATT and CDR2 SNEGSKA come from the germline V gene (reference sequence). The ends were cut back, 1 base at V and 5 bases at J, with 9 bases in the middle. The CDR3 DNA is TGCAGTGCTAGAGTCACAGGAGATCAGCCCCAGCATTTT. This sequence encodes CSARVTGDQPQHF.

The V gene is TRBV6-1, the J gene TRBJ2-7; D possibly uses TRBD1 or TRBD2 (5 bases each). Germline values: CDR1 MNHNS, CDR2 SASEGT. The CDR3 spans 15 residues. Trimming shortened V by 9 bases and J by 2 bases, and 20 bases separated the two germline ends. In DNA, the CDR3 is TGTGCCAGTCGCCTCGGGGCGGCTATTACCTACGAGCAGTACTTC. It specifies CASRLGAAITYEQYF.

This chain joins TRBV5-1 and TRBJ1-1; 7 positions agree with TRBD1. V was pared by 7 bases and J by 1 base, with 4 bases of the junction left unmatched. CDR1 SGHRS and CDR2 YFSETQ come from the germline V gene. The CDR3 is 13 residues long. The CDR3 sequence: CASRTGQNTEAFF. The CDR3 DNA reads TGCGCCAGCCGGACAGGCCAGAACACTGAAGCTTTCTTT.

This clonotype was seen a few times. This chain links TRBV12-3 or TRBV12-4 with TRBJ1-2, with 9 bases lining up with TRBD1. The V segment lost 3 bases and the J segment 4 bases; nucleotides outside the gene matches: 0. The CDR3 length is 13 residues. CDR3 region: CASSLTGGYGYTF. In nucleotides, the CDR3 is TGTGCCAGCAGTTTGACAGGGGGCTATGGCTACACCTTC.

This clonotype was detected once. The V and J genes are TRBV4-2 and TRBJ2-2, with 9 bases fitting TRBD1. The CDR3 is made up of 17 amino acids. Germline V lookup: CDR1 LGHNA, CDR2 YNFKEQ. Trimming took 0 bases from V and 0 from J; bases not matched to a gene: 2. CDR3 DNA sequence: TGTGCCAGCAGCCAAGATTGGACAGGGGCGAACACCGGGGAGCTGTTTTTT. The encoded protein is CASSQDWTGANTGELFF.

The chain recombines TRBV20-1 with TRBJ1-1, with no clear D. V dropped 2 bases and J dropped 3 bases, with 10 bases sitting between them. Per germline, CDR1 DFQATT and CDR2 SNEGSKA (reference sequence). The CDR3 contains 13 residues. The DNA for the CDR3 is TGCAGTGCTAGATCTGACGTATACACTGAAGCTTTCTTT. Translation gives CSARSDVYTEAFF.

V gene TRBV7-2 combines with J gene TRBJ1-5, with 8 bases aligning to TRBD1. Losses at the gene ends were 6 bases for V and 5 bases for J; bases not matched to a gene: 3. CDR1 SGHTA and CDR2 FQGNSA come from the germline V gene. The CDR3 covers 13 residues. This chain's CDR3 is CASSGTGDQPQHF. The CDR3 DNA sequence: TGTGCCAGCAGTGGGACAGGCGATCAGCCCCAGCATTTT.

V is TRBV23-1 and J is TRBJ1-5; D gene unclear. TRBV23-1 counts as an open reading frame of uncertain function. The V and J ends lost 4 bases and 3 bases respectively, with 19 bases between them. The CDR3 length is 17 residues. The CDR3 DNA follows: TGCGCCAGCAGTCGGCTATCGCGACCGATCCACAATCAGCCCCAGCATTTT. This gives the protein CASSRLSRPIHNQPQHF.

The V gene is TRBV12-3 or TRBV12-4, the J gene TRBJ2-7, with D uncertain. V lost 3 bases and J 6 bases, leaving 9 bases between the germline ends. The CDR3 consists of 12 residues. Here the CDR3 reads CASSFQVGEQYF. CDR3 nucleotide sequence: TGTGCCAGCAGTTTCCAGGTCGGCGAGCAGTACTTC.

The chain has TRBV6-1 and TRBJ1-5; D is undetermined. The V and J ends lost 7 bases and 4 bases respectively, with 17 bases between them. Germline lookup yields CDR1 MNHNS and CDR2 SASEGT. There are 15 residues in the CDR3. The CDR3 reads CASNLHYFANQPQHF. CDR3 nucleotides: TGTGCCAGCAACCTTCATTACTTTGCAAATCAGCCCCAGCATTTT.

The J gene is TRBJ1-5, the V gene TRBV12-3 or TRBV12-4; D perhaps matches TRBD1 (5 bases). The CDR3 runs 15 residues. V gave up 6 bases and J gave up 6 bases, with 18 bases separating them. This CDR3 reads CASSPGQGASQPQHF. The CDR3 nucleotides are TGTGCCAGCAGCCCGGGGCAGGGTGCCAGTCAGCCCCAGCATTTT.

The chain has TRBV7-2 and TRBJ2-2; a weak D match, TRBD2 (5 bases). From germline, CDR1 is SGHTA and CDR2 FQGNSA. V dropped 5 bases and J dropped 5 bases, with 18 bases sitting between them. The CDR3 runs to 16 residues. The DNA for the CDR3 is TGTGCCAGCAGCAAGAGGGCTGGTGGGGATACCGGGGAGCTGTTTTTT. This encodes CASSKRAGGDTGELFF.

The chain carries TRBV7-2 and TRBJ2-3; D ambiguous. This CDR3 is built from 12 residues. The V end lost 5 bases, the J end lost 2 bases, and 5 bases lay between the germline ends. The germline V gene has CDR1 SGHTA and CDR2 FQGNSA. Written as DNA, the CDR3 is TGTGCCAGCAGCCAGTACACAGATACGCAGTATTTT. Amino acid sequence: CASSQYTDTQYF. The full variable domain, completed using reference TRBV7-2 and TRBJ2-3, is GAGVSQSPSNKVTEKGKDVELRCDPISGHTALYWYRQSLGQGLEFLIYFQGNSAPDKSGLPSDRFSAERTGGSVSTLTIQRTQQEDSAVYLCASSQYTDTQYFGPGTRLTVL.

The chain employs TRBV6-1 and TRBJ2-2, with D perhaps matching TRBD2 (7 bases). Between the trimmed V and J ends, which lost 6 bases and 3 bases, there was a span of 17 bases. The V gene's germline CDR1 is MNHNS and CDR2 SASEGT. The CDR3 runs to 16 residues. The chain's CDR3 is CASRPLAGAYTGELFF. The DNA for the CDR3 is TGTGCCAGCAGACCCCTGGCGGGGGCGTACACCGGGGAGCTGTTTTTT.

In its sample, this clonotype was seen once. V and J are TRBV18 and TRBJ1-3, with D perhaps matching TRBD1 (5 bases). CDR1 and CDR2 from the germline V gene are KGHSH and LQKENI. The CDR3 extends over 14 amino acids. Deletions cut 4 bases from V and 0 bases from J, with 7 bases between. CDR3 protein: CASSLDSSGNTIYF. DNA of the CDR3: TGTGCCAGCTCACTCGACAGCTCTGGAAACACCATATATTTT. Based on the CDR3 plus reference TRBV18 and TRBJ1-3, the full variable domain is NAGVMQNPRHLVRRRGQEARLRCSPMKGHSHVYWYRQLPEEGLKFMVYLQKENIIDESGMPKERFSAEFPKEGPSILRIQQVVRGDSAAYFCASSLDSSGNTIYFGEGSWLTVV.